This T cell receptor beta chain was obtained from a study of response to subunit inactivated influenza vaccine. Study conclusions and caveats: Researchers suggested that each seasonal influenza vaccination recruits few new T cells.

TCRdb redid the calling of the RT-PCR reads with MiXCR, one entry per CDR3 protein. The table records roughly 700,000 distinct CDR3 sequences, over 11% of them present only once. For this clonotype: Its antigen is not known.

The V gene end was trimmed by 3 bases and the J gene end by 0 bases; junction bases not matched to a gene: 5. Per germline, CDR1 SGHVS and CDR2 FQNEAQ. This CDR3 is 16 amino acids long. This clonotype was sampled from a man in his fifties or sixties who received an inactivated influenza vaccine. Sequencing used PBMCs from blood, obtained less than 15 days before vaccination. The genes are TRBV7-8 and TRBJ1-5, with 7 bases aligning to TRBD1. CDR3 protein: CASSFSRGGSNQPQHF. The CDR3 DNA is TGTGCCAGCAGCTTCTCCAGGGGGGGTAGCAATCAGCCCCAGCATTTT. Variable domain in full (rest from reference TRBV7-8 and TRBJ1-5): GAGVSQSPRYKVAKRGQDVALRCDPISGHVSLFWYQQALGQGPEFLTYFQNEAQLDKSGLPSDRFFAERPEGSVSTLKIQRTQQEDSAVYLCASSFSRGGSNQPQHFGDGTRLSIL.